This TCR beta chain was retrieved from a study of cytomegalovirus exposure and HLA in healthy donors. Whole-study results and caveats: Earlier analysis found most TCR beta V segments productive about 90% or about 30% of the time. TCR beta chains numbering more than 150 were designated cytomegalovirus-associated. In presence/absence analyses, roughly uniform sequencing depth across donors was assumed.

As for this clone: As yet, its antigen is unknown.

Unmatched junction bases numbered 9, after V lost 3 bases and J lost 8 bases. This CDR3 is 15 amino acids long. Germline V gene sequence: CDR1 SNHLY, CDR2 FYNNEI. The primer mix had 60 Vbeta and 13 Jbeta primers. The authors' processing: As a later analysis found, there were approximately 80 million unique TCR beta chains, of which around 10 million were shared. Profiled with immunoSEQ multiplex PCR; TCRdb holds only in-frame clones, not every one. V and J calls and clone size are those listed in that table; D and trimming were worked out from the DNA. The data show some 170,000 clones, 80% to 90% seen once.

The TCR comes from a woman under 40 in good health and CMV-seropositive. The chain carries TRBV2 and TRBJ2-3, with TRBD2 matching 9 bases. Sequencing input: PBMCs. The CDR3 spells CASSEMAGGLVTQYF. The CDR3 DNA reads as TGTGCCAGCAGTGAGATGGCGGGGGGGCTCGTTACGCAGTATTTT.